Listed below are T cell receptor beta chains from one sample, sequenced in a study of T cell repertoires in cytomegalovirus infection. In TCRdb, the reads were re-called with MiXCR into one record per CDR3 protein. The sample includes fewer than 950,000 distinct CDR3 sequences, about 30% of them seen just once. Their antigen targets remain unknown. The input for sequencing was cultured CD8+ T cells from PBMCs, taken from culture after CMV antigen stimulation. These receptors originate from a human donor in good health (CMV status not recorded). Some clones in this sample may be carry-over from other donors' samples. Both conserved end residues are part of each CDR3. A D gene is named only where the DNA matches it firmly. Only some rows state a clone size, as once, few, many or a class for expanded clones.

d_gene	abundance	len	v_gene	j_gene	CDR3nt	CDR3aa
.	few	15	TRBV7-9	TRBJ1-1	TGTGCCAGCAGCTTAGTGGCGGGGGCGAGCACTGAAGCTTTCTTT	CASSLVAGASTEAFF
.	few	15	TRBV19	TRBJ1-4	TGTGCCACCACCATCGGACGTCCACCTAATGAAAAACTGTTTTTT	CATTIGRPPNEKLFF
TRBD1	few	14	TRBV27	TRBJ2-7	TGTGCCAGCAGTCCTATGGACAGGGAGTACGAGCAGTACTTC	CASSPMDREYEQYF
.	.	13	TRBV11-2	TRBJ2-1	TGTGTCAGCAGGCCGGGGACGTACAATGAGCAGTTCTTC	CVSRPGTYNEQFF
.	few	15	TRBV7-6	TRBJ1-3	TGTGCCAGCAGCTCCTCGGGGTACTCTGGAAACACCATATATTTT	CASSSSGYSGNTIYF
TRBD1	.	14	TRBV7-8	TRBJ1-2	TGTGCCAGCAGCCCAAGGGACAGAAATTATGGCTACACCTTC	CASSPRDRNYGYTF
.	.	13	TRBV12-3/TRBV12-4	TRBJ1-1	TGTGCCAGCAGCTATAACAGGGTCGTTGAAGCTTTCTTT	CASSYNRVVEAFF
.	.	16	TRBV7-9	TRBJ1-3	TGTGCCAGCAATGTCGTCACTCGGGGGCTTGGAAACACCATATATTTT	CASNVVTRGLGNTIYF
TRBD1	.	16	TRBV28	TRBJ1-4	TGTGCCAACAGTTCTCTCTCCAGGGACAGGAATGAAAAACTGTTTTTT	CANSSLSRDRNEKLFF
TRBD2	many	16	TRBV7-2	TRBJ2-1	TGTGCCAGCAGCTTAAGTCGCGGGACTATTTACAATGAGCAGTTCTTC	CASSLSRGTIYNEQFF
.	.	19	TRBV7-4	TRBJ2-5	TGTGCCAGCAGCTTAGCGTATCGACAGATGGTGGGGGAGCAAGAGACCCAGTACTTC	CASSLAYRQMVGEQETQYF
.	many	11	TRBV12-3/TRBV12-4	TRBJ2-1	TGTGCCAGCACCCCCGGCGGTGAGCAGTTCTTC	CASTPGGEQFF
TRBD1	few	17	TRBV7-6	TRBJ2-7	TGTGCCAGCAGCCCAAGGACAGGCCCCGAGGGGATCTACGAGCAGTACTTC	CASSPRTGPEGIYEQYF
.	many	16	TRBV7-8	TRBJ2-3	TGTGCCAGCAGCCAACCGACAGTCATTGAAACAGATACGCAGTATTTT	CASSQPTVIETDTQYF
.	.	11	TRBV7-2	TRBJ2-1	TGTGCCAGCTTAGCTAACAATGAGCAGTTCTTC	CASLANNEQFF
.	few	12	TRBV2	TRBJ2-7	TGTGCCAGCAGTGGAGGGATCTACGAGCAGTACTTC	CASSGGIYEQYF
.	.	13	TRBV10-3	TRBJ2-1	TGTGCCATCGAGGCGGGACAAAACAATGAGCAGTTCTTC	CAIEAGQNNEQFF
TRBD1	few	16	TRBV12-3/TRBV12-4	TRBJ1-6	TGTGCCAGCAGCATCCTCCGGGACAGGGATAATTCACCCCTCCACTTT	CASSILRDRDNSPLHF
.	.	14	TRBV7-6	TRBJ1-5	TGTGCCAGCAGCTTATTGGGGGGGAGCCAGCCCCAGCATTTT	CASSLLGGSQPQHF
TRBD2	.	15	TRBV7-2	TRBJ2-7	TGTGCCAGCAGCAAGGGGCGGGGGGTCCCCTACGAGCAGTACTTC	CASSKGRGVPYEQYF
.	few	12	TRBV19	TRBJ2-5	TGTGCCAGTAAAGGTATAGAAGAGACCCAGTACTTC	CASKGIEETQYF
.	few	14	TRBV6-6	TRBJ2-1	TGTGCCAGCAGTTACCTAGACAGGTCGAATGAGCAGTTCTTC	CASSYLDRSNEQFF
.	.	15	TRBV19	TRBJ2-3	TGTGCCAGTAGTATGCTCGGGGCTAGCACAGATACGCAGTATTTT	CASSMLGASTDTQYF
.	.	19	TRBV6-5	TRBJ1-6	TGTGCCAGCAGCCCTGTAGCCCAGGGCCTGAGCTCCTATAATTCACCCCTCCACTTT	CASSPVAQGLSSYNSPLHF
.	.	13	TRBV10-2	TRBJ1-5	TGCGCCAGCAGTGTTCGGACTAATCAGCCCCAGCATTTT	CASSVRTNQPQHF
.	few	16	TRBV5-4	TRBJ2-2	TGTGCCAGCAGCCCCCCCGGGGGGCTCATCACCGGGGAGCTGTTTTTT	CASSPPGGLITGELFF
TRBD1	.	16	TRBV9	TRBJ1-3	TGTGCCAGCAGCGTTTCCTCAGGGGGACCTGGAAACACCATATATTTT	CASSVSSGGPGNTIYF
.	few	16	TRBV5-1	TRBJ1-4	TGCGCCAGCAGCTTGGCGCGCGACGCAACTAATGAAAAACTGTTTTTT	CASSLARDATNEKLFF
TRBD2	.	15	TRBV7-9	TRBJ2-1	TGTGCCAGCAGCTTAGGAGTAGCGGGGCAAGGTGAGCAGTTCTTC	CASSLGVAGQGEQFF
.	.	15	TRBV7-2	TRBJ1-2	TGTGCCAGCAGCTTAGGTGGCCAGCCTTCTCCTGGCTACACCTTC	CASSLGGQPSPGYTF
.	few	15	TRBV27	TRBJ1-5	TGTGCCAGCAGTTTATTCCGGGGGCTGGGTCAGCCCCAGCATTTT	CASSLFRGLGQPQHF
TRBD1	many	17	TRBV7-8	TRBJ2-5	TGTGCCAGCAGCAAAACTAGGGGACAGAAGTACCAAGAGACCCAGTACTTC	CASSKTRGQKYQETQYF
.	many	14	TRBV6-1	TRBJ2-2	TGTGCCAGCAGTAGACTAGGGGACACCGGGGAGCTGTTTTTT	CASSRLGDTGELFF
.	.	14	TRBV5-5	TRBJ1-5	TGTGCCAGCCAGGGTCCTAATAGCAATCAGCCCCAGCATTTT	CASQGPNSNQPQHF
TRBD1	few	12	TRBV10-3	TRBJ2-5	TGTGCCATCCAAGACAGGGGAGAGACCCAGTACTTC	CAIQDRGETQYF
.	.	17	TRBV6-5	TRBJ2-1	TGTGCCAGCAGTTACTCGATTTTCGACAGGTCCTACAATGAGCAGTTCTTC	CASSYSIFDRSYNEQFF
TRBD1	.	16	TRBV4-1	TRBJ2-1	TGCGCCAGCAGCCAAGCCGTAGACAGGGGGCGCGCTGAGCAGTTCTTC	CASSQAVDRGRAEQFF
TRBD1	.	16	TRBV7-6	TRBJ1-1	TGTGCCAGCAGCAGGGGGCGGGGGATTAAGAACACTGAAGCTTTCTTT	CASSRGRGIKNTEAFF
.	.	15	TRBV10-3	TRBJ2-3	TGTGCCATCAGTGCGTCGCCCGGAGGGACAGATACGCAGTATTTT	CAISASPGGTDTQYF
.	.	16	TRBV2	TRBJ2-2	TGTGCCAGCAGTGAAAGAGGGGGGGTTAACACCGGGGAGCTGTTTTTT	CASSERGGVNTGELFF
.	.	15	TRBV6-2/TRBV6-3	TRBJ1-6	TGTGCCAGCAGTTATATGGGGGCCTATAATTCACCCCTCCACTTT	CASSYMGAYNSPLHF
.	.	13	TRBV19	TRBJ2-5	TGTGCCAGTAGTATCCTGGGGGAAGAGACCCAGTACTTC	CASSILGEETQYF
.	few	15	TRBV7-9	TRBJ2-5	TGTGCCAGCAGCTCGGTCGGGGTCTCCCAAGAGACCCAGTACTTC	CASSSVGVSQETQYF
TRBD2	.	14	TRBV19	TRBJ2-2	TGTGCCAGTCTCGGACTAGGAGACACCGGGGAGCTGGTTTTT	CASLGLGDTGELVF
TRBD1	few	16	TRBV7-8	TRBJ1-5	TGTGCCAGCAGCTTAAGGCGGGGGGACAGGAATCAGCCCCAGCATTTT	CASSLRRGDRNQPQHF
TRBD1	.	15	TRBV20-1	TRBJ1-4	TGCAGTGCTAGAGACAGGGGACAGCCGCCTGAAAAACTGTTTTTT	CSARDRGQPPEKLFF
TRBD1	few	15	TRBV12-3/TRBV12-4	TRBJ1-2	TGTGCCAGCAGTTCTCCGGCCGACAGGGGGCTTGGCTACACCTTC	CASSSPADRGLGYTF
.	.	13	TRBV13	TRBJ2-1	TGTGCCAGCAGCTTAGTCCTCACCAATGAGCAGTTCTTC	CASSLVLTNEQFF
.	once	13	TRBV12-3/TRBV12-4	TRBJ2-1	TGTGCCAGCCGACAGTCGCCTCACAATGAGCAGTTCTTC	CASRQSPHNEQFF
TRBD2	.	16	TRBV12-5	TRBJ2-3	TGTGCTAGTGGTTTCGGGCGGGGGGGCCTAACAGATACGCAGTATTTT	CASGFGRGGLTDTQYF
TRBD2	.	14	TRBV6-1	TRBJ2-1	TGTGCCAGCAGCGTAGCGGGGTTCTACAATGAGCAGTTCTTC	CASSVAGFYNEQFF
.	few	13	TRBV20-1	TRBJ2-1	TGCAGTGCTAGGGCAATCGGGAACAATGAGCAGTTCTTC	CSARAIGNNEQFF